Below are 14 T cell receptor beta chains sequenced from a single sample in a study of cytomegalovirus exposure and HLA in healthy donors. Primers for the PCR totalled 60 Vbeta and 13 Jbeta. Generated by immunoSEQ multiplex PCR, the TCRdb table keeps only in-frame clones and is missing some. The table records around 160,000 clones, 60% to 80% of them present only once. The specimen was PBMCs. These receptors originate from a middle-aged woman in good health and CMV-seropositive.

This chain connects TRBV2 to TRBJ2-3; TRBD2 matches at 7 bases. The CDR3 contains 14 residues. The germline gives CDR1 SNHLY, CDR2 FYNNEI. With V trimmed by 4 bases and J by 1 base, 2 bases remained unmatched. This chain's CDR3 is CASSVTSGTDTQYF. The CDR3 DNA is TGTGCCAGCAGTGTAACTAGCGGCACAGATACGCAGTATTTT.

The gene calls are TRBV2 and TRBJ2-7; D might be TRBD1 (6 bases). Between the trimmed V and J ends, which lost 5 bases and 0 bases, there was a span of 11 bases. The CDR3 is made up of 14 amino acids. In germline, CDR1 is SNHLY, CDR2 FYNNEI. The CDR3 is CASSLDRSSYEQYF. The CDR3 DNA follows: TGTGCCAGCAGTCTGGACAGATCCTCCTACGAGCAGTACTTC.

The chain joins TRBV9 to TRBJ2-1; 10 bases are shared with TRBD2. There are 17 residues in the CDR3. Germline V gives CDR1 SGDLS, CDR2 YYNGEE. V lost 0 bases to trimming and J lost 4 bases; unmatched junction nucleotides: 7. This CDR3 reads CASSVVTSGMSYNEQFF. Here the CDR3 DNA reads TGTGCCAGCAGCGTAGTAACTAGCGGGATGAGTTACAATGAGCAGTTCTTC. Drawing the rest from reference TRBV9 and TRBJ2-1, the complete variable domain is DSGVTQTPKHLITATGQRVTLRCSPRSGDLSVYWYQQSLDQGLQFLIQYYNGEERAKGNILERFSAQQFPDLHSELNLSSLELGDSALYFCASSVVTSGMSYNEQFFGPGTRLTVL.

This sequence joins TRBV10-3 and TRBJ2-5; perhaps TRBD2 as D (6 bases). Germline loops: CDR1 ENHRY, CDR2 SYGVKD. The CDR3 covers 16 residues. V was clipped by 8 bases and J by 0 bases, with 19 bases between them. CDR3 protein: CAIHYRRAANQETQYF. The CDR3 DNA is TGTGCCATCCATTATCGGAGGGCGGCAAACCAAGAGACCCAGTACTTC.

The chain links TRBV4-1 to TRBJ2-3; 10 bases match TRBD2. CDR1 and CDR2 from the germline V gene are MGHRA and YSYEKL. The CDR3 sequence is 15 residues long. With 6 bases clipped from V and 1 base from J, the junction kept 4 bases outside the gene matches. In DNA, the CDR3 is TGCGCCAGCAGGATACTAGCGGGACGCACAGATACGCAGTATTTT. Protein product: CASRILAGRTDTQYF.

The genes are TRBV7-2 and TRBJ2-7; 8 positions match TRBD2. V dropped 5 bases and J dropped 3; count of bases not matched to a gene: 9. Germline assignment: CDR1 SGHTA and CDR2 FQGNSA. The CDR3 has 15 amino acids. The CDR3 nucleotides read TGTGCCAGCAGCAACCGGGGGGGTGGGGGCTACGAGCAGTACTTC. Its protein product is CASSNRGGGGYEQYF.

Written as DNA, the CDR3 is TGTGCCAGCAGGGAACCCGGGACTAGGGGGGCCACAGATACGCAGTATTTT. Its protein is CASREPGTRGATDTQYF. The chain is built from TRBV28 and TRBJ2-3; 8 bases align to TRBD2. CDR1 MDHEN and CDR2 SYDVKM come from the germline V gene. The CDR3 extends over 17 amino acids. V shed 6 bases and J 2 bases; nucleotides not matched to a gene: 13.

V gene TRBV5-4 combines with J gene TRBJ2-7; a weak D match, TRBD1 (5 bases). Trimming removed 7 bases from V and 6 bases from J, with 17 bases in between. This CDR3 has 13 amino acids. Germline V gives CDR1 SGHNT, CDR2 YYREEE (reference sequence). The CDR3 DNA sequence: TGTGCCAGCTCGAAGGGGTTTCTCGGCGAGCAGTACTTC. Its translation is CASSKGFLGEQYF.

This clone was recorded a few times. The chain links TRBV27 to TRBJ1-1; TRBD1 agrees at 9 bases. This CDR3 region has 15 residues. Germline V gives CDR1 MNHEY, CDR2 SMNVEV (reference sequence). With 5 bases clipped from V and 5 bases from J, the junction kept 9 bases outside the gene matches. CDR3 nucleotides: TGTGCCAGCAGTCCTGACAGGGGGAGACGTACTGAAGCTTTCTTT. Its translation: CASSPDRGRRTEAFF.

This chain links TRBV7-2 with TRBJ2-3; D gene ambiguous. Germline V gives CDR1 SGHTA, CDR2 FQGNSA. V was trimmed by 6 bases and J by 0 bases, leaving 7 bases between them. This CDR3 is 13 amino acids long. CDR3 in DNA: TGTGCCAGCAGATTGTCTAGCACAGATACGCAGTATTTT. It encodes CASRLSSTDTQYF.

The V call is TRBV5-1, the J call TRBJ1-2; 8 bases are a match to TRBD1. The J segment lost 1 base and the V segment lost 5 bases, leaving 10 bases of the junction unmatched. Germline assignment: CDR1 SGHRS and CDR2 YFSETQ. The CDR3 covers 16 residues. In DNA form, the CDR3 reads TGCGCCAGCAGACCTGGACAGGGAGTTTTTAACTATGGCTACACCTTC. Translating it yields CASRPGQGVFNYGYTF.

The chain couples TRBV10-2 to TRBJ2-5; 7 bases agree with TRBD1. Losses at the gene ends were 9 bases for V and 2 bases for J; bases not matched to a gene: 3. CDR1 is WSHSY and CDR2 is SAAADI in the germline V gene. CDR3 length: 12 amino acids. The CDR3 DNA reads as TGCGCCAGTGGACAGGTTCAAGAGACCCAGTACTTC. This encodes CASGQVQETQYF.

The chain carries TRBV5-8 and TRBJ2-5; D is perhaps TRBD1 (6 bases). Trimming took off 2 bases at V and 3 bases at J, with 17 bases between the two ends. Germline V gene lookup returns CDR1 SGHTS and CDR2 YDEGEE. The CDR3 totals 16 residues. DNA for the CDR3: TGTGCCAGCAGCTTACTGGGCGACACAGGGAAAGAGACCCAGTACTTC. Protein: CASSLLGDTGKETQYF.

This sequence joins TRBV5-1 and TRBJ2-7; 10 bases line up with TRBD2. Germline CDR1 SGHRS, CDR2 YFSETQ. After removal of 0 bases from V and 7 bases from J, the junction contained 10 bases not matched to a gene. The CDR3 loop spans 16 amino acids. CDR3 coding DNA: TGCGCCAGCAGCTTGGATGCTAGCGGGAGCGCCAGGGAGCAGTACTTC. This codes for CASSLDASGSAREQYF.